This TCR beta chain was documented in a study of identical twins. This clonotype was detected a few times. Its matching antigen is unknown. A template switching step contributed a universal primer site, while unique molecular identifiers were present in the cDNA. TCRdb fed the 5' RACE reads into MiXCR, producing one record per CDR3 protein. The repertoire includes fewer than 650,000 distinct CDR3 sequences, nearly 10% of them detected once, and under 3.5% sits in the top ten. Trimming removed 5 bases from V and 4 bases from J, with 13 bases in between. Germline V gene lookup returns CDR1 SGHTA and CDR2 FQGNSA. This CDR3 is 14 amino acids long. Study-level results: Among beta out-of-frame sequences, excess sharing between twins appeared weaker.

This sample also belongs to another study, concerning yellow fever vaccine responses in identical twins. That source reports: In identical twins, vaccine T cell responses appeared partly shared and partly individual.

The chain couples TRBV7-2 to TRBJ2-3; no firm D call. This sequence originates from a woman younger than 35 in good health. Material: PBMCs. In DNA, the CDR3 is TGTGCCAGCAGCGTACCCCGGGTGGCAGATACGCAGTATTTT. Protein sequence: CASSVPRVADTQYF.